The 31 T cell receptor beta chains given below trace back to one sample, sequenced in a study of T cell responses to AZD1222 COVID-19 vaccine (dated by TCRdb to the early 2020s). The label giving this sample's time point can be read as: baseline before first vaccination. The treatment or condition label on this specimen signifies: meningococcal conjugate vaccine given as trial control. Library creation used the immunoSEQ multiplex PCR assay. The table was pulled from immuneACCESS by TCRdb, which kept in-frame rearrangements only. Such tables lose some clones; where checked, under half of the loss comes from unresolved V genes, and the rest has no known cause. The sample yields 150,000 to 200,000 clones; 87% were counted once. Of the sample, approximately 2.7% is held by the ten largest clones. The material was peripheral blood, obtained on day 0 of MenACWY control vaccination. These receptors came from an adult in good health.

The V and J genes are TRBV4-2 and TRBJ2-3, with 9 bases identical to TRBD2. The CDR3 is 16 residues long. J was trimmed by 4 bases and V by 5 bases; bases with no gene match: 10. The germline V gene encodes CDR1 LGHNA and CDR2 YNFKEQ. In nucleotides, the CDR3 is TGTGCCAGCAGCTCAGACTTTAGCGGGAGTGCAGATACGCAGTATTTT. Its protein product is CASSSDFSGSADTQYF.

The chain uses TRBV30 and TRBJ1-1; D is possibly TRBD1 (5 bases). The CDR3 covers 13 residues. The V end was cut by 8 bases, the J end by 3 bases, with 16 bases between. The germline CDR1 and CDR2 sequences are GTSNPN and SVGIG (reference sequence). CDR3 residues: CARYTLRDTEAFF. In nucleotides, the CDR3 is TGTGCCAGATATACTCTCAGGGACACTGAAGCTTTCTTT. The complete variable domain, with remaining parts taken from reference TRBV30 and TRBJ1-1, reads SQTIHQWPATLVQPVGSPLSLECTVEGTSNPNLYWYRQAAGRGLQLLFYSVGIGQISSEVPQNLSASRPQDRQFILSSKKLLLSDSGFYLCARYTLRDTEAFFGQGTRLTVV.

This clone was observed a handful of times. The V call is TRBV2, the J call TRBJ2-7; 8 bases are a match to TRBD1. CDR1 and CDR2 (germline): SNHLY, FYNNEI. Unmatched junction bases numbered 7, after V lost 4 bases and J lost 2 bases. The CDR3 covers 15 residues. CDR3 nucleotide sequence: TGTGCCAGCAGTGCGGGGACAGGTGACACCTACGAGCAGTACTTC. Amino acids: CASSAGTGDTYEQYF.

This chain connects TRBV5-5 to TRBJ1-6; D might be TRBD1 (6 bases). Germline V gene sequence: CDR1 SGHKS, CDR2 YYEKEE (reference sequence). The CDR3 contains 15 residues. Trimming pared 5 bases from V and 1 base from J, leaving 10 bases between. The chain's CDR3 is CASRLRGSYNSPLHF. The CDR3 region has the DNA TGTGCCAGCAGACTAAGGGGGTCCTATAATTCACCCCTCCACTTT. The full variable domain, in which reference TRBV5-5 and TRBJ1-6 provide the parts outside the CDR3, is DAGVTQSPTHLIKTRGQQVTLRCSPISGHKSVSWYQQVLGQGPQFIFQYYEKEERGRGNFPDRFSARQFPNYSSELNVNALLLGDSALYLCASRLRGSYNSPLHFGNGTRLTVT.

This chain connects TRBV6-5 to TRBJ1-4; D gene unclear. Germline V gene data show CDR1 as MNHEY and CDR2 as SVGAGI. The CDR3 loop spans 15 amino acids. V lost 0 bases, J lost 2 bases, and 7 bases lay in between. CDR3 region: CASSYSRGTNEKLFF. The CDR3 DNA follows: TGTGCCAGCAGTTACTCGCGAGGGACTAATGAAAAACTGTTTTTT.

There are a few counts of this clone. V is TRBV6-5 and J is TRBJ1-6; D not certain. Deletions cut 6 bases from V and 6 bases from J, with 12 bases between. The CDR3 sequence is 14 residues long. Germline V gene data show CDR1 as MNHEY and CDR2 as SVGAGI. CDR3 in DNA: TGTGCCAGCAGGCTCGCCAGCCCTAATTCACCCCTCCACTTT. Its protein is CASRLASPNSPLHF.

The count of this clone is one. CDR3 nucleotide sequence: TGTGCCAGCAGTCTGGCTAGCGGGACCTACAATGAGCAGTTCTTC. As protein: CASSLASGTYNEQFF. The chain has TRBV28 and TRBJ2-1, with 9 bases fitting TRBD2. The germline V gene has CDR1 MDHEN and CDR2 SYDVKM. The CDR3 has 15 residues. V gave up 5 bases and J gave up 2 bases; unmatched junction bases: 4.

This chain connects TRBV5-1 to TRBJ2-3, with 9 bases fitting TRBD1. This CDR3 comprises 14 residues. The germline CDR1 and CDR2 sequences are SGHRS and YFSETQ. The junction had 4 bases not matched to a gene; V was cut back by 4 bases and J by 4 bases. DNA for the CDR3: TGCGCCAGCAGCCTGGGACAGGGCCCAGATACGCAGTATTTT. Protein sequence: CASSLGQGPDTQYF.

The chain combines TRBV28 with TRBJ2-7; 10 bases align to TRBD2. The CDR3 loop spans 16 amino acids. Germline assignment: CDR1 MDHEN and CDR2 SYDVKM. J lost 6 bases, V lost 8 bases, and 16 bases had no gene match. Here the CDR3 DNA reads TGTGCCAGCTCGTCTGCTTCTAGCGGGAGCTTCGGCGAGCAGTACTTC. This codes for CASSSASSGSFGEQYF.

The rearrangement links TRBV25-1 to TRBJ2-3; the D is unclear. The CDR3 extends over 13 amino acids. V dropped 4 bases and J dropped 0 bases, with 5 bases sitting between them. Germline lookup yields CDR1 MGHDK and CDR2 SYGVNS. The CDR3 DNA sequence: TGTGCCAGCAGTGGACTCAGCACAGATACGCAGTATTTT. Translation gives CASSGLSTDTQYF.

A single count supports this clone. V and J are TRBV7-3 and TRBJ2-5; 10 bases fit TRBD1. The CDR3 extends over 15 amino acids. The V gene end was trimmed by 0 bases and the J gene end by 3 bases; junction bases not matched to a gene: 1. In germline, CDR1 is SGHTA, CDR2 FQGTGA. The CDR3 region has the DNA TGTGCCAGCAGCTTAACAGGGACAGGGGAAGAGACCCAGTACTTC. This encodes CASSLTGTGEETQYF.

The chain combines TRBV19 with TRBJ1-1; D ambiguous. V was trimmed by 3 bases and J by 5 bases, leaving 10 bases between them. Germline assignment: CDR1 LNHDA and CDR2 SQIVND (reference sequence). This CDR3 is 13 amino acids long. The CDR3 sequence: CASSMVGTTEAFF. CDR3 sequence (DNA): TGTGCCAGTAGTATGGTGGGAACAACTGAAGCTTTCTTT.

V gene TRBV27 combines with J gene TRBJ1-1, with D possibly being TRBD1 (6 bases). The germline V gene has CDR1 MNHEY and CDR2 SMNVEV (reference sequence). Trimming removed 3 bases at V and 1 base at J, with 9 bases between. This CDR3 has 14 amino acids. The CDR3 region has the DNA TGTGCCAGCAGTTTTAAGGGACAGAACACTGAAGCTTTCTTT. As protein: CASSFKGQNTEAFF.

V and J are TRBV10-3 and TRBJ1-2; 9 nucleotides agree with TRBD1. The CDR3 length is 14 residues. V gave up 8 bases and J gave up 7 bases; unmatched junction bases: 11. Looked up from germline, CDR1 is ENHRY and CDR2 is SYGVKD. The CDR3 DNA reads as TGTGCCATCCCCCGGCCGGGACAGGGCCGTGGCTACACCTTC. It is translated as CAIPRPGQGRGYTF.

The rearrangement joins TRBV28 to TRBJ1-5, with D uncertain. Per germline, CDR1 MDHEN and CDR2 SYDVKM. The CDR3 extends over 12 amino acids. CDR3 coding DNA: TGTGTCGCCGGGGTTCTCAATCAGCCCCAGCATTTT. Amino acids: CVAGVLNQPQHF. Based on the CDR3 plus reference TRBV28 and TRBJ1-5, the full variable domain is DVKVTQSSRYLVKRTGEKVFLECVQDMDHENMFWYRQDPGLGLRLIYFSYDVKMKEKGDIPEGYSVSREKKERFSLILESASTNQTSMYLCVAGVLNQPQHFGDGTRLSIL.

The V call is TRBV6-5, the J call TRBJ2-1; D is possibly TRBD1 (5 bases). Trimming took 0 bases from V and 9 from J, leaving 9 bases between them. Per germline, CDR1 MNHEY and CDR2 SVGAGI. CDR3 length: 13 amino acids. The DNA for the CDR3 is TGTGCCAGCAGTTACTCGAGACAGATTGAGCAGTTCTTC. This gives the protein CASSYSRQIEQFF.

The V and J genes are TRBV18 and TRBJ2-3; 7 bases map to TRBD1. CDR3 length: 15 amino acids. J lost 5 bases, V lost 3 bases, and 8 bases had no gene match. In germline, CDR1 is KGHSH, CDR2 LQKENI. Here the CDR3 reads CASSPNRGDGDTQYF. DNA of the CDR3: TGTGCCAGCTCACCGAACAGGGGAGATGGAGATACGCAGTATTTT.

The V and J genes are TRBV19 and TRBJ1-5; D remains unclear. Looked up from germline, CDR1 is LNHDA and CDR2 is SQIVND (reference sequence). The CDR3 runs 17 residues. The ends were cut back, 3 bases at V and 3 bases at J, with 18 bases in the middle. The CDR3 spells CASSMPSNHPPNQPQHF. DNA for the CDR3: TGTGCCAGTAGTATGCCCAGCAATCATCCCCCCAATCAGCCCCAGCATTTT.

V gene TRBV4-3 combines with J gene TRBJ1-1, with 7 bases lining up with TRBD1. CDR1 LGHNA and CDR2 YSLEER come from the germline V gene. Trimming at V came to 0 bases and at J to 6 bases, leaving 13 bases not matched to a gene. There are 17 residues in the CDR3. CDR3 residues: CASSQDLSGTVNAEAFF. As DNA, the CDR3 is TGCGCCAGCAGCCAAGATCTCTCCGGGACAGTCAACGCTGAAGCTTTCTTT.

The CDR3 sequence is CASSLWLGTNKNIQYF. The CDR3, as DNA: TGTGCCAGCAGCTTGTGGTTGGGGACGAACAAAAACATTCAGTACTTC. This chain joins TRBV5-5 and TRBJ2-4; perhaps D is TRBD1 or TRBD2 (5 bases each). The V gene's germline CDR1 is SGHKS and CDR2 YYEKEE (reference sequence). The length of the CDR3 is 16 residues. The germline V and J ends were trimmed by 1 base and 3 bases, with 14 bases remaining between them.

The chain has TRBV6-6 and TRBJ2-7, with TRBD1 matching 11 bases. The CDR3 contains 15 residues. V was pared by 4 bases and J by 7 bases, with 9 bases of the junction left unmatched. CDR1 and CDR2 (germline): MNHNY, SVGAGI (reference sequence). This CDR3 reads CASSFSPGQGGEQYF. Written as DNA, the CDR3 is TGTGCCAGCAGTTTCTCCCCGGGACAGGGGGGGGAGCAGTACTTC.

In regard to this clone: The germline gene is not matched at one end of the junction; a read error may be the cause. For the CDR3, the DNA is TGTGCCTGGAGTGCAGACTCACGATCCCAACTTTTC. Protein sequence: CAWSADSRSQLF. This chain links TRBV30 with TRBJ2-7; no clear D. Germline assignment: CDR1 GTSNPN and CDR2 SVGIG (reference sequence). This CDR3 contains 12 residues.

This sequence joins TRBV12-3 or TRBV12-4 and TRBJ1-5, with 7 positions matching TRBD1. V shed 5 bases, J shed 7 bases, and the junction held 5 bases outside the gene matches. CDR3 length equals 13 residues. The CDR3 here is CASSDRERQPQHF. Written as DNA, the CDR3 is TGTGCCAGCAGTGACAGGGAAAGACAGCCCCAGCATTTT.

The chain is built from TRBV28 and TRBJ2-6; D possibly uses TRBD1 or TRBD2 (6 bases each). The CDR3 extends over 17 amino acids. V was pared by 6 bases and J by 1 base, with 16 bases between. Germline V gene lookup returns CDR1 MDHEN and CDR2 SYDVKM. The CDR3 loop is CASRGGVWDSGANVLTF. DNA of the CDR3: TGTGCCAGCAGGGGGGGCGTTTGGGATTCTGGGGCCAACGTCCTGACTTTC.

CDR3 amino acids: CASRVGYNQPQHF. The DNA for the CDR3 is TGTGCCAGCAGGGTGGGCTACAATCAGCCCCAGCATTTT. V gene TRBV28 combines with J gene TRBJ1-5; no clear D gene. The CDR3 has 13 amino acids. Germline CDR1 and CDR2: MDHEN and SYDVKM. Trimming took 6 bases from V and 3 from J, leaving 9 bases between them.

The chain is built from TRBV12-3 or TRBV12-4 and TRBJ1-1, with D hard to call. This CDR3 has 13 residues. V was cut by 0 bases and J by 0 bases, with 2 bases left in between. The CDR3 sequence: CASSLALNTEAFF. DNA of the CDR3: TGTGCCAGCAGTTTAGCTCTGAACACTGAAGCTTTCTTT.

The chain is built from TRBV14 and TRBJ1-6; no firm D call. This CDR3 is 13 amino acids long. The V gene lost 8 bases and the J gene lost 5 bases, with 10 bases spanning the gap. CDR1 SGHDN and CDR2 FVKESK come from the germline V gene. CDR3 residues: CASRTVDNSPLHF. In DNA form, the CDR3 reads TGTGCCAGCCGGACGGTAGATAATTCACCCCTCCACTTT.

This chain uses TRBV27 with TRBJ1-6, with D perhaps matching TRBD1 (5 bases). From germline, CDR1 is MNHEY and CDR2 SMNVEV (reference sequence). Trimming took off 3 bases at V and 10 bases at J, with 10 bases between the two ends. This CDR3 has 13 amino acids. This CDR3 reads CASSFRGESPLHF. DNA for the CDR3: TGTGCCAGCAGTTTCCGGGGGGAATCACCCCTCCACTTT.

The genes are TRBV2 and TRBJ2-7, with D possibly being TRBD1 (5 bases). V was shortened by 10 bases and J by 2 bases, with 24 bases between the two germline ends. The CDR3 sequence is 16 residues long. The germline CDR1 and CDR2 sequences are SNHLY and FYNNEI. Here the CDR3 DNA reads TGTGCCATCTCGACCCGGCAGGGAAAGGGTCCCTACGAGCAGTACTTC. It is translated as CAISTRQGKGPYEQYF.

This clone has only one observation. The chain couples TRBV6-2 or TRBV6-3 to TRBJ2-1; the D gene is possibly TRBD1 (6 bases). CDR1 MNHEY and CDR2 SVGEGT come from the germline V gene. V was cut by 4 bases and J by 4 bases, with 11 bases left in between. The CDR3 totals 14 residues. CDR3 DNA sequence: TGTGCCAGCAGTTTTTCCGGGACATACAATGAGCAGTTCTTC. This translates into CASSFSGTYNEQFF.

V is TRBV19 and J is TRBJ2-1, with 8 bases matching TRBD2. The V gene's germline CDR1 is LNHDA and CDR2 SQIVND (reference sequence). The CDR3 spans 13 residues. The J segment lost 10 bases and the V segment lost 2 bases, leaving 4 bases of the junction unmatched. The CDR3: CASSISRGEEQFF. CDR3 DNA: TGTGCCAGTAGTATATCGCGGGGGGAGGAGCAGTTCTTC. The full variable domain, its missing parts supplied by reference TRBV19 and TRBJ2-1, is DGGITQSPKYLFRKEGQNVTLSCEQNLNHDAMYWYRQDPGQGLRLIYYSQIVNDFQKGDIAEGYSVSREKKESFPLTVTSAQKNPTAFYLCASSISRGEEQFFGPGTRLTVL.